The rows below give T cell receptor beta chains drawn from one sample of a study of T cell repertoires in cytomegalovirus infection. One entry per CDR3 protein results from TCRdb running MiXCR on the reads. Of roughly 69,000 distinct CDR3 sequences in the sample, more than 25% are singletons; the top ten hold 50% to 65%. The antigens for these receptors are not known. The source was CD8+ T cells from cultured PBMCs, collected from culture after CMV antigen stimulation. These receptors were collected from a human donor in good health (CMV status not recorded). Some clones in this sample may be carry-over from other donors' samples. Both conserved end residues are part of each CDR3. D genes are given only for firm matches. Rows give clone size only sometimes, using once, few, many, or a class for an expanded clone.

TRBJ1-1	TRBV30	few	NA	TGTGCCTGGATCCATCGGGGGAGGGCCACTGAAGCTTTCTTT	CAWIHRGRATEAFF
TRBJ2-3	TRBV2	few	TRBD1	TGTGCCAGCAACGCCGACAGGGTAGAAGATACGCAGTATTTT	CASNADRVEDTQYF
TRBJ2-2	TRBV7-3	NA	NA	TGTGCCAGCAGCTTAACGGCGAACACCGGGGAGCTGTTTTTT	CASSLTANTGELFF
TRBJ2-5	TRBV7-9	many	TRBD1	TGTGCCAGCAGCGCATTGCAGGGGGCGGAAGAGACCCAGTACTTC	CASSALQGAEETQYF
TRBJ2-2	TRBV29-1	few	TRBD1	TGCAGCGTTCTTACCGGGACAGGGAACACCGGGGAGCTGTTTTTT	CSVLTGTGNTGELFF
TRBJ2-1	TRBV7-9	NA	TRBD1	TGTGCCAGCAGCTCCCCGGGACAGGGGAACAATGAGCAGTTCTTC	CASSSPGQGNNEQFF
TRBJ2-3	TRBV11-2	few	NA	TGTGCCAGCAGCACCATCGGCGGCGGTCCACGAGATACGCAGTATTTT	CASSTIGGGPRDTQYF
TRBJ2-7	TRBV12-3/TRBV12-4	NA	TRBD1	TGTGCCAGCAGCTCCACAGGGGGCTACGACTACGAGCAGTACTTC	CASSSTGGYDYEQYF
TRBJ1-4	TRBV19	few	NA	TGTGCCAGTACTATCAGGGGTAACTCGAATGAAAAACTGTTTTTT	CASTIRGNSNEKLFF
TRBJ1-3	TRBV4-2	many	NA	TGTGCCAGCAGCCAAGAAGCGGGAAGGAGCAACACCATATATTTT	CASSQEAGRSNTIYF
TRBJ2-3	TRBV2	few	TRBD2	TGTGCCAGCAGTGACCCTAGGGCGGGGGGCACAGATACGCAGTATTTT	CASSDPRAGGTDTQYF
TRBJ2-1	TRBV4-3	many	TRBD2	TGCGCCAGCAGCCAAGCTAGCGGGAGTACTGAGCAGTTCTTC	CASSQASGSTEQFF
TRBJ1-5	TRBV2	many	NA	TGTGCCAGCAGTGACGACAGCTACAATCAGCCCCAGCATTTT	CASSDDSYNQPQHF
TRBJ2-1	TRBV7-6	few	NA	TGTGCCAGCAGCCCCGTTAGGAACTCATACAATGAGCAGTTCTTC	CASSPVRNSYNEQFF
TRBJ2-7	TRBV23-1	NA	NA	TGCGCCAGCAGTCAATTCCTATGGTGCAACGAGCAGTACTTC	CASSQFLWCNEQYF
TRBJ2-7	TRBV6-2/TRBV6-3	NA	TRBD1	TGTGCCAGCAGTCTACCCCCTGACAGGGGGAAATACGAGCAGTACTTC	CASSLPPDRGKYEQYF
TRBJ1-6	TRBV27	NA	NA	TGTGCCAGCAGTTTAGTAGTCCCTCAGGCAGGGCTAGATAATTCACCCCTCCACTTT	CASSLVVPQAGLDNSPLHF
TRBJ2-3	TRBV20-1	few	NA	TGCAGTGCTAGAGATTCGGGAGTGGCAGATACGCAGTATTTT	CSARDSGVADTQYF
TRBJ2-7	TRBV7-2	many	NA	TGTGCCAGCAGCTTAAATTTGGTGGGAGAGTACGAGCAGTACTTC	CASSLNLVGEYEQYF
TRBJ2-3	TRBV27	NA	NA	TGTGCCAGCAGTTTAGGAAGGGAGAAGCAGCCCCAGTATTTT	CASSLGREKQPQYF
TRBJ2-2	TRBV10-2	few	NA	TGCGCCAGCTCCGTTCGGCCGAACACCGGGGAGCTGTTTTTT	CASSVRPNTGELFF
TRBJ1-6	TRBV7-2	many	NA	TGTGCCAGCAGCTTAGCGGGCGGCCTGACGGATTCACCCCTCCACTTT	CASSLAGGLTDSPLHF
TRBJ2-1	TRBV6-1	few	TRBD2	TGTGCCAGCAGTCAGGGGACTAGCGGGGGACTAACGCAGTTCTTC	CASSQGTSGGLTQFF
TRBJ1-2	TRBV4-1	NA	NA	TGCGTCAGCAGCCGGGAACAGGGTCCCCTAAACTATGGCTACACCTTC	CVSSREQGPLNYGYTF
TRBJ2-3	TRBV30	few	TRBD1	TGTGCCTGGAGTGTACAGGGGGCAGGAGATACGCAGTATTTT	CAWSVQGAGDTQYF
TRBJ1-4	TRBV12-5	NA	TRBD1	TGTGCTAGTGGTCATCCCTCGGTGGACAGGGGGCAAGATGGGGAAAAACTGTTTTTT	CASGHPSVDRGQDGEKLFF
TRBJ2-1	TRBV5-4	NA	TRBD2	TGTGCCACCCTGGGCCCCACTAGCGGGGGGGCCCATGAGCAGTTCTTC	CATLGPTSGGAHEQFF
TRBJ2-1	TRBV7-2	NA	NA	TGTGCCAGCAGCTTAGCGGAGCGGTCTGAGCAGTTCTTC	CASSLAERSEQFF
TRBJ2-1	TRBV11-1	NA	NA	TGTGCCAGCAGCTCTGGGGGAGGATGGGATGAGCAGTTCTTC	CASSSGGGWDEQFF
TRBJ2-1	TRBV27	few	NA	TGTGCCAGCAGTTTTACTGCTGACAATGAGCAGTTCTTC	CASSFTADNEQFF
TRBJ2-7	TRBV6-2/TRBV6-3	NA	NA	TGTGCCAGCAGTGCAGGGTCCCCCAGCGAGCAGTACTTC	CASSAGSPSEQYF
TRBJ1-2	TRBV30	few	TRBD1	TGTGCCTGGAGCGGGAATGGACAGGACTATGGCTACACCTTC	CAWSGNGQDYGYTF
TRBJ1-3	TRBV12-3/TRBV12-4	many	NA	TGTGCCAGCAGTTTAGAAGGAAACACCATATATTTT	CASSLEGNTIYF
TRBJ2-4	TRBV7-9	many	NA	TGTGCCAGCAGCTTTCTACGAGGGGGAAACATTCAGTACTTC	CASSFLRGGNIQYF
TRBJ1-4	TRBV7-6	NA	NA	TGTGCCAGCAGGGGGGACCCCGACAATGAAAAACTGTTTTTT	CASRGDPDNEKLFF
TRBJ1-3	TRBV29-1	NA	NA	TGCAGCGTTGAAGGGGAGACAGACTACTTCTCTGGAAACACCATATATTTT	CSVEGETDYFSGNTIYF
TRBJ1-1	TRBV5-4	NA	NA	TGTGCCAGCAGCTTGGCCGGGACATGGAACACTGAAGCTTTCTTT	CASSLAGTWNTEAFF
TRBJ2-7	TRBV6-2/TRBV6-3	NA	NA	TGTGCCAGCAGTTACTCAGGTTCGGGTCCGATGTCCTACGAGCAGTACTTC	CASSYSGSGPMSYEQYF
TRBJ2-1	TRBV19	NA	NA	TGTGCCAGTAGTATAGCCATGTTTGAGTACAATGAGCAGTTCTTC	CASSIAMFEYNEQFF
TRBJ2-2	TRBV7-6	NA	NA	TGTGCCAGCAGCTTAGCGGCAGGACTTGACACCGGGGAGCTGCTTTTT	CASSLAAGLDTGELLF
TRBJ2-1	TRBV14	NA	NA	TGTGCCAGCAGCCAGGACTCCGCTATCGTAGGTTACAATGAGCAGTTCTTC	CASSQDSAIVGYNEQFF
TRBJ2-7	TRBV9	NA	NA	TGTGCCAGCAGCACCGGGACATCTTACTACGAGCAGTACTTC	CASSTGTSYYEQYF
TRBJ1-2	TRBV4-1	NA	NA	TGCGCCAGCAGCCAAGATAAACAGGGACCTTCTAACTATGGCTACACCTTC	CASSQDKQGPSNYGYTF
TRBJ2-1	TRBV6-2/TRBV6-3	NA	TRBD2	TGTGCCAGCAGTTACGACCCGGGACTAGCGGGGGGCCTAAGCTCCTACAATGAGCAGTTCTTC	CASSYDPGLAGGLSSYNEQFF
TRBJ2-1	TRBV14	NA	NA	TGTGCCAGCAGCCAGCAGGGGAGCGCCTACAATGAGCAGTTCTTC	CASSQQGSAYNEQFF
TRBJ2-1	TRBV7-2	NA	NA	TGTGCCAGCAACTTAAGGCGGGAAGGGCAGTTCTTC	CASNLRREGQFF
TRBJ2-7	TRBV4-1	few	TRBD1	TGCGCCAGCAGCCAAGCCCCGGACAGGGTTACCTACGAGCAGTACTTC	CASSQAPDRVTYEQYF
TRBJ2-7	TRBV4-3	NA	NA	TGCGCCAGCAGCCAAGATCGAGGCGGGGCCTCTTACGAGCAGTACTTC	CASSQDRGGASYEQYF
TRBJ2-7	TRBV6-2/TRBV6-3	NA	NA	TGTGCCATCCGGAGCCTGGGGGAGCAGTACTTC	CAIRSLGEQYF
TRBJ2-1	TRBV27	many	TRBD1	TGTGCCAGCAGTCCAGGGGGCTCCTACAATGAGCAGTTCTTC	CASSPGGSYNEQFF
TRBJ2-7	TRBV6-1	NA	TRBD1	TGTGCCAGCAGTTATCCTCGGGGACAGGGGACGGGGGAGCAGTACTTC	CASSYPRGQGTGEQYF
TRBJ1-1	TRBV6-2/TRBV6-3	few	NA	TGTGCCAGCAGTTCCGCCTGGGAGGGCACTGAAGCTTTCTTT	CASSSAWEGTEAFF
TRBJ2-1	TRBV11-3	NA	NA	TGTGCCAGCAGCTTTCAAGGGTACAATGAGCAGTTCTTC	CASSFQGYNEQFF
TRBJ2-7	TRBV10-3	many	NA	TGTGCCATCAGTGATCCCGGGACGGCGACCTACGAGCAGTACTTC	CAISDPGTATYEQYF